The 10 T cell receptor beta chains below all came from one sample that was sequenced in a study of T cell clonality in common variable immunodeficiency. Generated by immunoSEQ multiplex PCR, the TCRdb table keeps only in-frame clones and is missing some. This sample carries 40,000 to 45,000 clones and no singletons, and 2.8% goes to the top ten. Sequenced input: peripheral blood mononuclear cells. These receptors originate from a person between 18 and 69 years old in good health.

Remarks on this clone: The CDR3 goes on 3 residues after the read ends, and that part is filled in from the germline J gene. This chain joins TRBV14 and TRBJ2-7, with 9 nucleotides matching TRBD2. Germline V gives CDR1 SGHDN, CDR2 FVKESK. After removal of 5 bases from V and 2 bases from J, the junction contained 7 bases not matched to a gene. CDR3 length equals 15 residues. The covered CDR3 bases are TGTGCCAGCAGCTTGGGGACTAGCTTTACCTACGAG. It is translated as CASSLGTSFTYE. The CDR3 in its entirety is CASSLGTSFTYEQYF.

This clone was seen repeatedly, ten times or more. Germline is not matched at one junction end, which may reflect a read error. The read terminates 3 residues before the CDR3 end, so the remaining end is supplied by the germline J gene. The V gene is TRBV7-7, the J gene TRBJ2-5, with D perhaps TRBD1 (5 bases). CDR3 length: 15 amino acids. The germline CDR1 and CDR2 sequences are SSHAT and FNYEAQ (reference sequence). The DNA read from the CDR3 is TGTGCTAGCAGCCCCAGTAACAGGCCTTCGGAGACC. This sequence encodes CASSPSNRPSET. The whole CDR3 region reads CASSPSNRPSETQYF.

This clone was observed many times. The sequence runs out 3 residues before the end of the CDR3; the remainder is reconstructed from the germline J gene. This chain joins TRBV20-1 and TRBJ2-1, with TRBD2 identical over 9 bases. There are 15 residues in the CDR3. Germline V gives CDR1 DFQATT, CDR2 SNEGSKA (reference sequence). J was trimmed by 3 bases and V by 7 bases; bases with no gene match: 10. The CDR3 bases that were read are TGCAGTGTTGGTGATGCGGGGGGGCTCTACAATGAG. Amino acids: CSVGDAGGLYNE. The full CDR3 reads CSVGDAGGLYNEQFF.

This clone was observed at least ten times. The sequenced fragment ends 3 residues before the CDR3 boundary, so the rest is inferred from the germline J gene. J is TRBJ2-7 and V is TRBV29-1; perhaps TRBD1 as D (5 bases). V gave up 4 bases and J gave up 1 base, with 8 bases separating them. Germline values: CDR1 SQVTM, CDR2 ANQGSEA. This CDR3 is 12 amino acids long. CDR3: CSVGRDSYEQYF. Incomplete CDR3 DNA: TGCAGCGTTGGCAGGGATTCCTACGAG.

This clone was observed a few times. The CDR3 end is not reached by the read, which stops 3 residues before it; the germline J gene fills it in. This chain joins TRBV10-3 and TRBJ2-7, with D possibly TRBD2 on 7 matching bases. The V end lost 2 bases, the J end lost 2 bases, and 13 bases lay between the germline ends. Germline loops: CDR1 ENHRY, CDR2 SYGVKD. There are 15 residues in the CDR3. CDR3: CAISEAGGGAYEQYF. The sequenced part of the CDR3 DNA is TGTGCCATCAGTGAGGCCGGAGGGGGGGCCTACGAG.

This clone has a count of ten or more. The missing CDR3 end, 3 residues past where the read stops, is filled in from the germline J gene. The chain recombines TRBV2 with TRBJ2-5; TRBD1 is a possible D gene (5 bases). The length of the CDR3 is 13 residues. Germline CDR1 SNHLY, CDR2 FYNNEI. V lost 3 bases and J lost 1, with 6 bases in between. The CDR3 here is CASSEGLQETQYF. CDR3 bases read: TGTGCCAGCAGTGAGGGGCTCCAAGAGACC.

As for this clone: The read falls 3 residues short of the CDR3 end, and the missing part is taken from the germline J gene. This chain uses TRBV11-2 with TRBJ2-1, with no clear D. V dropped 7 bases and J dropped 0 bases, with 10 bases sitting between them. Germline CDR1 is SGHAT and CDR2 is FQNNGV. CDR3 length: 14 residues. CDR3 DNA, as far as it was read: TGTGCCAGCACTGACATGAGCTCCTACAATGAG. Its translation is CASTDMSSYNE. The full CDR3 reads CASTDMSSYNEQFF.

The sample holds many counts of this clone. The read halts 3 residues ahead of the CDR3 end, with the missing end drawn from the germline J gene. This chain uses TRBV5-6 with TRBJ2-1, with 9 bases lining up with TRBD2. Unmatched junction bases numbered 2, after V lost 1 base and J lost 3 bases. This CDR3 comprises 15 residues. CDR1 SGHDT and CDR2 YYEEEE come from the germline V gene. The CDR3 loop reads CASSLSGRFYNEQFF. The covered CDR3 bases are TGTGCCAGCAGCTTGAGCGGGAGGTTCTACAATGAG.

This clone was counted ten times or more. Read data end 3 residues before the CDR3 end; the end is taken from the germline J gene. The chain employs TRBV19 and TRBJ1-2, with D possibly matching TRBD1 (5 bases). Trimming left V 3 bases short and J 3 bases short, with 11 bases between. CDR3 size: 14 residues. CDR1 and CDR2 (germline): LNHDA, SQIVND (reference sequence). The chain's CDR3 is CASSIEKGYYGYTF. Partial CDR3 DNA: TGTGCCAGTAGTATTGAGAAGGGGTACTATGGC.

This clone showed up many times. The CDR3 extends 3 residues past the end of the read, so its final part is completed from the germline J gene. The chain carries TRBV20-1 and TRBJ2-7; D remains ambiguous. V was shortened by 0 bases and J by 6 bases, with 15 bases between the two germline ends. CDR3 length equals 14 residues. Germline V gene lookup returns CDR1 DFQATT and CDR2 SNEGSKA (reference sequence). CDR3 DNA, as far as it was read: TGCAGTGCTAGAGACCCCCTCAGCAGGCTCGAG. Its translation: CSARDPLSRLE. The complete CDR3 sequence is CSARDPLSRLEQYF.